A selection of T cell receptor beta chains follows, all from one sample in a study of blood T cells in healthy people across ages. MiXCR was run by TCRdb on the 5' RACE reads, yielding one entry per CDR3 protein. In the table there are approximately 1.5 million distinct CDR3 sequences, about 35% of which are singletons. Sequencing used blood. All receptors come from a woman aged 25 to 45 in good health. Both conserved end residues are part of each CDR3. D genes are given only for firm matches.

V	J	D	CDR3
TRBV28	TRBJ1-4	NA	CASSLDAQSGKLFF
TRBV5-1	TRBJ1-6	NA	CASSSGTTDNSPLHF
TRBV5-1	TRBJ2-3	NA	CASSTTDSKGDTQYF
TRBV20-1	TRBJ2-7	NA	CSASAVSEQYF
TRBV20-1	TRBJ2-5	NA	CTVPSRQETQYF
TRBV30	TRBJ1-2	TRBD1	CAWTGTASGYGYTF
TRBV4-1	TRBJ2-1	TRBD1	CASNLGTAVSYNEQFF
TRBV4-1	TRBJ2-7	NA	CASSHPSGREQYF
TRBV7-9	TRBJ2-3	TRBD2	CASSLPLAGDIGDTQYF
TRBV5-1	TRBJ2-5	TRBD2	CASSLAPGLAGVIYNEQYF
TRBV7-3	TRBJ2-1	TRBD2	CASSPSGTRGARPSYNEQFF
TRBV4-1	TRBJ2-5	TRBD2	CASSQGGGLAGGGETQYF
TRBV4-1	TRBJ2-7	NA	CASSQDLTRNEQYF
TRBV27	NA	TRBD1	CASSLNGGQLNYEQYF
TRBV5-1	TRBJ2-7	NA	CASSLDRAQYEQYF
TRBV2	TRBJ2-7	NA	CASRAGPITYEQYF
TRBV3-1	TRBJ2-7	NA	CASSQGSSYEQYF
TRBV5-1	TRBJ2-3	TRBD1	CASGGQPSTDTQYF
TRBV29-1	TRBJ1-2	NA	CSAMTNYGYTF
TRBV5-1	TRBJ2-7	NA	CASSWSGSEQYF
TRBV28	TRBJ2-4	NA	CASSLPGLLSGSYGQYF
TRBV7-2	TRBJ2-1	NA	CASSPSIYEQFF
TRBV7-2	TRBJ2-1	NA	CASSLSRGYNEQFF
TRBV29-1	TRBJ2-3	NA	CSAEEEATSTDTQYF
TRBV15	TRBJ2-7	TRBD2	CATSGGLAREQYF
TRBV20-1	TRBJ2-1	NA	CSALTPRGEGNEQFF
TRBV11-1	TRBJ2-1	NA	CASSLLAEFRDNEQFF
TRBV27	TRBJ2-7	NA	CVSSTVYLTSSEQYF
TRBV20-1	TRBJ2-5	TRBD1	CSARDSGQGRSTQYF
TRBV20-1	TRBJ2-7	NA	CSARRDSGAEQYF
TRBV20-1	TRBJ2-3	NA	CSARDWEYTDTQYF
TRBV10-3	TRBJ1-1	NA	CAIRSSLAEAFF
TRBV7-9	NA	NA	CASSPNGAPWGEQYF
TRBV20-1	TRBJ1-2	NA	CSAPKYGYTF
TRBV6-1	TRBJ1-2	NA	CASSEGQGYTF
TRBV12-3/TRBV12-4	TRBJ2-3	NA	CASSLEGGLGDTQYF
TRBV27	TRBJ2-1	NA	CASSLSPNEQFF
TRBV3-1	TRBJ2-3	NA	CASSQDVTRGTDTQYF
TRBV13	TRBJ2-3	TRBD2	CASSSPTSGGPPQITDTQYF
TRBV6-1	TRBJ2-1	TRBD2	CASSELGTSRENEQFF
TRBV27	TRBJ1-1	TRBD1	CASSFNRGDTEAFF
TRBV6-5	TRBJ2-3	TRBD1	CASSYGTGATDTQYF
TRBV18	TRBJ2-5	NA	CASSPLVPETQYF
TRBV11-2	TRBJ2-7	NA	CASSLVGTFYEQYF
TRBV27	TRBJ2-7	NA	CASKSAGLYEQYF
TRBV27	TRBJ2-3	TRBD2	CASSLGLAIDTQYF
TRBV6-6	TRBJ2-1	NA	CASSYGGGSNEQFF
TRBV7-9	TRBJ2-2	NA	CASSAPGPLSGELFF
TRBV20-1	TRBJ1-5	NA	CSARGPRGSNQPQHF
TRBV4-1	TRBJ1-5	TRBD1	CASSQGDRHYSNQPQHF
TRBV16	TRBJ1-1	NA	CASSQGKRTLNTEAFF
TRBV13	TRBJ1-1	TRBD1	CASSSDRGGANTEAFF
TRBV12-2	TRBJ2-7	NA	CASRLEKTGSSSYEQYF
TRBV4-1	TRBJ2-1	TRBD2	CASNQHTNLAGGDKFF